Below, 6 T cell receptor beta chains from the same sample are listed, as sequenced in a study of cytomegalovirus exposure and HLA in healthy donors. A multiplex PCR was run with 60 Vbeta primers and 13 Jbeta primers. This table comes from immunoSEQ multiplex PCR, and its TCRdb copy is limited to in-frame clones, with some not included. Of about 140,000 clones listed, 80% to 85% are singletons. Sequencing was done on a sample of PBMCs. The receptors come from a male donor in good health and CMV-seropositive.

The chain recombines TRBV27 with TRBJ1-5, with 7 nucleotides matching TRBD1. CDR1 and CDR2 (germline): MNHEY, SMNVEV (reference sequence). The CDR3 extends over 15 amino acids. J lost 9 bases, V lost 0 bases, and 8 bases had no gene match. CDR3 bases: TGTGCCAGCAGTTTATCCCCAGGGACAGTGGGGCCCCAGCATTTT. It translates to CASSLSPGTVGPQHF.

CDR3 protein: CASSSHSTGRIQETQYF. DNA for the CDR3: TGTGCCAGCAGCTCCCACTCGACAGGCCGCATCCAAGAGACCCAGTACTTC. V gene TRBV5-4 combines with J gene TRBJ2-5; possibly TRBD1 for D (6 bases). The CDR3 loop spans 17 amino acids. Germline V gene sequence: CDR1 SGHNT, CDR2 YYREEE (reference sequence). Trimming took 3 bases from V and 1 from J, leaving 19 bases between them.

This chain joins TRBV7-8 and TRBJ2-3, with TRBD1 matching over 7 bases. CDR1 SGHVS and CDR2 FQNEAQ come from the germline V gene. The CDR3 totals 16 residues. The trim removed 3 bases at V and 3 bases at J, leaving 9 bases unmatched. As DNA, the CDR3 is TGTGCCAGCAGCTTCCCAACCCTCAGGGGGACAGATACGCAGTATTTT. It translates to CASSFPTLRGTDTQYF.

This clone was seen only a few times. CDR3 sequence: CASSSSTGASNQPQHF. CDR3 nucleotides: TGTGCCAGCAGTTCCTCGACAGGGGCAAGCAATCAGCCCCAGCATTTT. The chain uses TRBV6-6 and TRBJ1-5, with TRBD1 matching 8 bases. The CDR3 totals 16 residues. The V gene's germline CDR1 is MNHNY and CDR2 SVGAGI (reference sequence). V lost 4 bases and J lost 1; bases outside the gene matches: 6.

The chain joins TRBV29-1 to TRBJ2-1, with 11 bases fitting TRBD2. The length of the CDR3 is 17 residues. V dropped 3 bases and J dropped 0; count of bases not matched to a gene: 7. Germline V lookup: CDR1 SQVTM, CDR2 ANQGSEA. CDR3 region: CSVEGLAESSSYNEQFF. In DNA, the CDR3 is TGCAGCGTTGAGGGACTAGCGGAGTCGAGCTCCTACAATGAGCAGTTCTTC.

The chain links TRBV10-2 to TRBJ2-1; 10 positions match TRBD2. Germline CDR1 reads WSHSY; CDR2 reads SAAADI. Trimming at V came to 5 bases and at J to 6 bases, leaving 7 bases not matched to a gene. The CDR3 sequence is 15 residues long. The DNA for the CDR3 is TGCGCCAGCAGTATCATAGCGGGGGGTCTCAATGAGCAGTTCTTC. It encodes CASSIIAGGLNEQFF.